This TCR beta chain is drawn from a study of OX40 agonist ivuxolimab in advanced cancers. Background on the study: From about 23 to 85 years was the age range, with a mean of about 56 years, and around 80% were male. Whole-study findings and limits: The investigators did not determine what antigen specificity the expanded peripheral T cells had. Clonal expansion was seen in CD4+ and CD8+ blood T cells by week 6 at 0.1 to 3.0 mg/kg.

Patients were ineligible given autoimmune disease history or systemic immunosuppression. The V gene lost 10 bases and the J gene lost 0 bases, with 15 bases spanning the gap. Germline lookup yields CDR1 LNHDA and CDR2 SQIVND (reference sequence). This CDR3 is built from 14 residues. To note about this clone: What it binds is not known.

Sequenced by immunoSEQ multiplex PCR; TCRdb stores in-frame clones only, minus some. The sample carries 25,000 to 40,000 clones, roughly 89% recorded once. The input for sequencing was CD4+ or CD8+ T cells sorted from blood, taken in a trial of the OX40 agonist ivuxolimab. The chain recombines TRBV19 with TRBJ1-1, with a tentative D call TRBD1 (5 bases). The TCR comes from an adult with an advanced solid tumor such as melanoma, head and neck, liver or kidney cancer. This CDR3 reads CATLGGLMNTEAFF. The CDR3 bases are TGTGCCACCCTTGGGGGACTCATGAACACTGAAGCTTTCTTT.